What follows are 23 T cell receptor beta chains derived from one specimen sequenced in a study of CD8 T cells in ankylosing spondylitis (dated by TCRdb to the late 2010s). Library construction relied on 5' RACE. These reads were obtained on an Illumina HiSeq 2500. In-frame beta chains were kept once TCRdb had trimmed the public reads at Q25 with fastp and called clones with MiXCR. For every CDR3 protein sequence, its rows merge into one entry that carries the most common genes and DNA. This sample lists roughly 470,000 distinct CDR3 sequences; roughly a quarter were detected once. The ten largest clones represent roughly 0.9% of the sample. The antigens for these receptors are not known. Points the paper makes about the study in general: Blood from ankylosing spondylitis patients appeared to be characterized by a TCR beta motif composed of several highly homologous amino acid variants.

The sample consisted of blood, either unsorted or a sorted T cell fraction (not recorded which). These receptors were obtained from a male donor with ankylosing spondylitis.

This clonotype was detected only a few times. The V gene is TRBV18, the J gene TRBJ2-7, with D unclear. Germline CDR1 KGHSH, CDR2 LQKENI. Trimming stripped 6 bases from V and 0 bases from J, with 12 bases between. The CDR3 has 14 amino acids. DNA for the CDR3: TGTGCCAGCTCCCCAACCTTTGACTCCTACGAGCAGTACTTC. It yields the protein CASSPTFDSYEQYF.

This clonotype was counted between two and nine times. This chain joins TRBV7-9 and TRBJ1-1; TRBD1 is a possible D gene (6 bases). CDR1 SEHNR and CDR2 FQNEAQ come from the germline V gene (reference sequence). Trimming stripped 4 bases from V and 1 base from J, with 10 bases between. CDR3 size: 14 residues. The CDR3 bases are TGTGCCAGCAGCTCCCAACAGGGGAACACTGAAGCTTTCTTT. This codes for CASSSQQGNTEAFF.

This clonotype was recorded at least ten times. The V gene is TRBV12-3 or TRBV12-4, the J gene TRBJ1-5, with a tentative D call TRBD1 (6 bases). The CDR3 consists of 13 residues. V was clipped by 6 bases and J by 7 bases, with 13 bases between them. The CDR3 DNA is TGTGCCAGCAGCCCAGGGGAGGGGCAGCCCCAGCATTTT. Amino acid sequence: CASSPGEGQPQHF.

The chain combines TRBV29-1 with TRBJ1-1, with a possible D match to TRBD1 (6 bases). The length of the CDR3 is 15 residues. The germline V and J ends were trimmed by 2 bases and 0 bases, with 13 bases remaining between them. Per the germline V gene, CDR1 is SQVTM and CDR2 is ANQGSEA. CDR3 amino acids: CSVENRQVMNTEAFF. The CDR3 DNA reads TGCAGCGTTGAAAATCGACAGGTCATGAACACTGAAGCTTTCTTT.

This clonotype has only one observation. This chain uses TRBV11-2 with TRBJ2-3; D may be TRBD2 (6 bases). CDR3 length: 11 amino acids. Germline CDR1 SGHAT, CDR2 FQNNGV. CDR3 coding DNA: TGTGGGGCGGGGAGCACAGATACGCAGTATTTT. Translated, it gives CGAGSTDTQYF.

This clonotype turned up a few times. The V and J genes are TRBV24-1 and TRBJ1-6; D unclear. V was pared by 3 bases and J by 7 bases, with 9 bases between. Germline assignment: CDR1 KGHDR and CDR2 SFDVKD. The CDR3 runs to 14 residues. CDR3 residues: CATSDARRNSPLHF. The CDR3 region has the DNA TGTGCCACCAGTGATGCCCGACGAAATTCACCCCTCCACTTT.

In this sample, this clonotype turned up many times. For the CDR3, the DNA is TGTGCCATCAGTGACCCTCCCGGGGAGCTGTTTTTT. This encodes CAISDPPGELFF. The chain couples TRBV10-3 to TRBJ2-2; no clear D. Deletions cut 3 bases from V and 6 bases from J, with 5 bases between. Germline loops: CDR1 ENHRY, CDR2 SYGVKD. The CDR3 has 12 amino acids.

The chain combines TRBV12-3 or TRBV12-4 with TRBJ2-3; D gene unclear. Trimming took 6 bases from V and 6 from J, leaving 16 bases between them. This CDR3 region has 14 residues. CDR3 in DNA: TGTGCCAGCAGGGCCCTAAGGGCAACGGATACGCAGTATTTT. The encoded protein is CASRALRATDTQYF.

This chain connects TRBV9 to TRBJ2-1; 13 bases agree with TRBD2. The germline CDR1 and CDR2 sequences are SGDLS and YYNGEE. CDR3 length: 16 amino acids. Trimming cost V 4 bases and J 8 bases; bases outside gene matches: 9. The CDR3, as DNA: TGTGCCAGCAGCTCCAGGACTAGCGGGAGTAGGGATGAGCAGTTCTTC. Its translation: CASSSRTSGSRDEQFF.

Only a few counts were recorded for this clonotype. One junction end disagrees with the germline gene, perhaps due to a read error. The V gene is TRBV5-1, the J gene TRBJ2-3; D gene uncertain. There are 14 residues in the CDR3. The germline gives CDR1 SGHRS, CDR2 YFSETQ. The CDR3 reads CASRLARFTDTQYF. CDR3 DNA: TGCGCCAGCAGATTGGCAAGGTTCACAGATACGCAGTATTTT.

This sequence joins TRBV4-2 and TRBJ2-7; D is unclear. This CDR3 has 15 residues. V gave up 0 bases and J gave up 1 base, with 10 bases separating them. Germline V gives CDR1 LGHNA, CDR2 YNFKEQ. The CDR3 region has the DNA TGTGCCAGCAGCCAAGATGGGCAGACTTCCTACGAGCAGTACTTC. Its translation is CASSQDGQTSYEQYF.

The chain couples TRBV6-2 or TRBV6-3 to TRBJ1-5; 8 bases are shared with TRBD1. J gave up 2 bases and V 6 bases, and 6 bases lay outside the gene matches. The CDR3 is 15 amino acids. CDR1 and CDR2 (germline): MNHEY, SVGEGT. In DNA, the CDR3 is TGTGCCAGCAGGTCGGGACAGGAACGCAATCAGCCCCAGCATTTT. Translated: CASRSGQERNQPQHF.

In DNA form, the CDR3 reads TGCAGCGCCTGGACAGCTTTGAACACTGAAGCTTTCTTT. This encodes CSAWTALNTEAFF. The genes are TRBV29-1 and TRBJ1-1; D may be TRBD1 (6 bases). The CDR3 has 13 residues. V lost 7 bases and J 0 bases, leaving 12 bases between the germline ends. CDR1 and CDR2 from the germline V gene are SQVTM and ANQGSEA.

The chain combines TRBV11-2 with TRBJ2-1, with D possibly TRBD1 on 7 matching bases. V was pared by 6 bases and J by 4 bases, with 16 bases between. There are 15 residues in the CDR3. Germline values: CDR1 SGHAT, CDR2 FQNNGV. CDR3 sequence: CASSRIQGGYNEQFF. In DNA form, the CDR3 reads TGTGCCAGCAGTCGGATCCAGGGGGGATACAATGAGCAGTTCTTC.

In this sample, this clonotype turned up a few times. The chain combines TRBV5-1 with TRBJ1-1; D is unresolved. V lost 4 bases, J lost 1 base, and 11 bases lay in between. Germline CDR1 is SGHRS and CDR2 is YFSETQ. The length of the CDR3 is 14 residues. The CDR3: CASSTGRENTEAFF. In DNA form, the CDR3 reads TGCGCCAGCAGCACCGGCCGTGAGAACACTGAAGCTTTCTTT. Drawing the rest from reference TRBV5-1 and TRBJ1-1, the complete variable domain is KAGVTQTPRYLIKTRGQQVTLSCSPISGHRSVSWYQQTPGQGLQFLFEYFSETQRNKGNFPGRFSGRQFSNSRSEMNVSTLELGDSALYLCASSTGRENTEAFFGQGTRLTVV.

J is TRBJ1-1 and V is TRBV2; D is uncertain. Trimming removed 7 bases at V and 6 bases at J, with 9 bases between. The CDR3 length is 11 residues. From germline, CDR1 is SNHLY and CDR2 FYNNEI. CDR3 sequence (DNA): TGTGCCAGCACCGACCGTCCTGAAGCTTTCTTT. This codes for CASTDRPEAFF.

This clonotype was counted a few times. The chain carries TRBV2 and TRBJ2-5; either TRBD1 or TRBD2 may fit D (5 bases each). Germline-derived CDR1 and CDR2 are SNHLY and FYNNEI. This CDR3 comprises 13 residues. Trimming left V 6 bases short and J 0 bases short, with 8 bases between. The CDR3 region has the DNA TGTGCCAGCAGGGGGACCAACCAAGAGACCCAGTACTTC. Translated: CASRGTNQETQYF.

In this sample, this clonotype turned up many times. The chain has TRBV12-3 or TRBV12-4 and TRBJ2-3; 7 bases are shared with TRBD2. CDR3 size: 15 residues. Germline trimming cut 6 bases from V and 4 bases from J; bases unmatched to any gene: 10. CDR3 loop: CASSLRAGIADTQYF. The CDR3 region has the DNA TGTGCCAGCAGCCTAAGAGCGGGAATCGCAGATACGCAGTATTTT.

This chain uses TRBV5-1 with TRBJ2-5; D not resolved. CDR1 is SGHRS and CDR2 is YFSETQ in the germline V gene. The CDR3 has 14 amino acids. V was clipped by 7 bases and J by 1 base, with 14 bases between them. The CDR3: CASREHEPQETQYF. The CDR3 DNA sequence: TGCGCCAGCCGAGAACACGAACCCCAAGAGACCCAGTACTTC.

This clonotype was detected only once. V usage is TRBV6-5 and J usage is TRBJ2-1; 7 nucleotides line up with TRBD1. The trim removed 4 bases at V and 4 bases at J, leaving 4 bases unmatched. This CDR3 has 14 residues. Germline V gives CDR1 MNHEY, CDR2 SVGAGI. The CDR3 nucleotides are TGTGCCAGCAGTTCCGCACAGGGGTACAATGAGCAGTTCTTC. It yields the protein CASSSAQGYNEQFF.

The chain joins TRBV20-1 to TRBJ1-5, with D unresolved. CDR3 length: 13 residues. Per the germline V gene, CDR1 is DFQATT and CDR2 is SNEGSKA (reference sequence). The V end was cut by 5 bases, the J end by 4 bases, with 12 bases between. This chain's CDR3 is CSAPGSGNQPQHF. The CDR3 coding sequence is TGCAGTGCTCCAGGTTCTGGGAATCAGCCCCAGCATTTT.

The chain is built from TRBV10-3 and TRBJ2-6, with TRBD1 identical over 9 bases. The CDR3 is 17 amino acids. CDR1 and CDR2 (germline): ENHRY, SYGVKD. Trimming removed 6 bases from V and 2 bases from J; junction bases left unmatched: 8. This chain's CDR3 is CAIRGEQGAPGANVLTF. The CDR3 nucleotides are TGTGCCATCAGGGGAGAACAGGGGGCGCCTGGGGCCAACGTCCTGACTTTC.

In its sample, this clonotype was seen a few times. This sequence joins TRBV5-1 and TRBJ1-3; 8 nucleotides line up with TRBD1. V lost 0 bases and J lost 1; bases outside the gene matches: 3. Germline V gene data show CDR1 as SGHRS and CDR2 as YFSETQ. This CDR3 region has 16 residues. The CDR3 reads CASSLEDRASGNTIYF. CDR3 in DNA: TGCGCCAGCAGCTTGGAGGACAGGGCGTCTGGAAACACCATATATTTT. The full variable domain, its missing parts supplied by reference TRBV5-1 and TRBJ1-3, is KAGVTQTPRYLIKTRGQQVTLSCSPISGHRSVSWYQQTPGQGLQFLFEYFSETQRNKGNFPGRFSGRQFSNSRSEMNVSTLELGDSALYLCASSLEDRASGNTIYFGEGSWLTVV.